This T cell receptor (beta chain) comes out of a study of shared clonotypes between healthy human individuals. Profiling relied on immunoSEQ multiplex PCR, and the TCRdb table lists in-frame clones only, not all of them. The data show over 2,000,000 clones, 93% seen once. As concerns this clone: No antigen is known for it.

Overall study findings and caveats: Across a handful of donors, naive CD4 shared around 5.1%, naive CD8 around 4%, memory CD4 more than 2%, memory CD8 more than 0.35%.

Naive CD8 cells were CD45RO-negative, positively selected for CCR7, excluding terminally differentiated effector memory CD45RA+ cells. The sequenced material came from naive CD8+ T cells from PBMCs. The sequence derives from a man aged 18 to 30 in good health. Some clones in this sample may be carry-over from other donors' samples.

The CDR3 loop is CASSEWGSQFF. The CDR3 nucleotides read TGTGCCAGCAGTGAGTGGGGGTCCCAGTTCTTC. This sequence joins TRBV25-1 and TRBJ2-1; D possibly matches TRBD1 or TRBD2 (5 bases each). The CDR3 has 11 residues. V lost 3 bases and J lost 13, with 10 bases in between. Germline V gene lookup returns CDR1 MGHDK and CDR2 SYGVNS.